The 28 T cell receptor beta chains in this list originate from one sample, sequenced in a study of blood T cell repertoires in COVID-19 (dated by TCRdb to the early 2020s). The method was the immunoSEQ multiplex PCR assay. Drawn from immuneACCESS, this table holds only the in-frame rearrangements with V and J called that TCRdb kept. Clones are partly lost; checked studies trace under half to an unresolved V gene and leave the rest unexplained. The sample profile shows about 32,000 clones; more than 75% of them were found once. The top ten clonotypes cover about an eighth of the sample. The sequencing input was peripheral blood. These receptors all come from a man between 60 and 75 years old with active COVID-19.

The J gene is TRBJ2-1, the V gene TRBV7-3, with 9 bases identical to TRBD1. The CDR3 is made up of 15 amino acids. Germline V CDR1 and CDR2: SGHTA, FQGTGA. Trimming took 2 bases from V and 3 from J; bases not matched to a gene: 2. Here the CDR3 reads CASSLGTGNYNEQFF. CDR3 DNA sequence: TGTGCCAGCAGCTTAGGGACAGGGAACTACAATGAGCAGTTCTTC.

The genes are TRBV30 and TRBJ1-5; maybe TRBD1 (5 bases). V lost 4 bases and J 3 bases, leaving 13 bases between the germline ends. The V gene's germline CDR1 is GTSNPN and CDR2 SVGIG (reference sequence). The CDR3 has 14 residues. CDR3 sequence (DNA): TGTGCCTGGATCCAAGACAGTAACAATCAGCCCCAGCATTTT. This sequence encodes CAWIQDSNNQPQHF.

The V gene is TRBV5-4, the J gene TRBJ1-2, with D uncertain. The CDR3 extends over 13 amino acids. The V end lost 0 bases, the J end lost 8 bases, and 11 bases lay between the germline ends. Germline loops: CDR1 SGHNT, CDR2 YYREEE (reference sequence). The CDR3 DNA reads as TGTGCCAGCAGCTTGGAGGGAGTAAGGGGCTACACCTTC. It is translated as CASSLEGVRGYTF.

This clone was counted only a few times. This sequence joins TRBV11-2 and TRBJ2-5; D uncertain. V was cut by 3 bases and J by 0 bases, with 5 bases left in between. CDR1 is SGHAT and CDR2 is FQNNGV in the germline V gene. The CDR3 has 13 amino acids. The CDR3, as DNA: TGTGCCAGCAGCTTCCAATACCAAGAGACCCAGTACTTC. The encoded protein is CASSFQYQETQYF.

V and J are TRBV7-3 and TRBJ2-2, with TRBD2 identical over 11 bases. V shed 5 bases, J shed 3 bases, and the junction held 5 bases outside the gene matches. This CDR3 contains 16 residues. The germline CDR1 and CDR2 sequences are SGHTA and FQGTGA. The CDR3 loop is CASSPALAGDTGELFF. CDR3 DNA: TGTGCCAGCAGCCCAGCACTAGCGGGAGACACCGGGGAGCTGTTTTTT. The full variable domain, rest sourced from reference TRBV7-3 and TRBJ2-2, is GAGVSQTPSNKVTEKGKYVELRCDPISGHTALYWYRQSLGQGPEFLIYFQGTGAADDSGLPNDRFFAVRPEGSVSTLKIQRTERGDSAVYLCASSPALAGDTGELFFGEGSRLTVL.

This chain connects TRBV27 to TRBJ2-7; 8 nucleotides line up with TRBD1. The CDR3 length is 16 residues. After removal of 2 bases from V and 2 bases from J, the junction contained 8 bases not matched to a gene. Per germline, CDR1 MNHEY and CDR2 SMNVEV (reference sequence). The CDR3 here is CASSLRVGTGTYEQYF. CDR3 in DNA: TGTGCCAGCAGTTTACGAGTCGGGACAGGAACCTACGAGCAGTACTTC.

The genes are TRBV15 and TRBJ1-2; D gene uncertain. The germline V gene has CDR1 LNHNV and CDR2 YYDKDF (reference sequence). This CDR3 spans 13 amino acids. Trimming took 4 bases from V and 0 from J, leaving 6 bases between them. CDR3 sequence: CATSIGPNYGYTF. CDR3 in DNA: TGTGCCACCAGCATCGGTCCTAACTATGGCTACACCTTC.

The chain recombines TRBV5-6 with TRBJ2-7; 11 bases line up with TRBD2. With V trimmed by 0 bases and J by 0 bases, 2 bases remained unmatched. Germline V gives CDR1 SGHDT, CDR2 YYEEEE. This CDR3 comprises 16 residues. The CDR3 bases are TGTGCCAGCAGCTTGGGGACTAGCGGGCGCTCCTACGAGCAGTACTTC. Protein product: CASSLGTSGRSYEQYF. The whole variable domain, filled in from reference TRBV5-6 and TRBJ2-7, reads DAGVTQSPTHLIKTRGQQVTLRCSPKSGHDTVSWYQQALGQGPQFIFQYYEEEERQRGNFPDRFSGHQFPNYSSELNVNALLLGDSALYLCASSLGTSGRSYEQYFGPGTRLTVT.

The rearrangement uses TRBV7-8 and TRBJ2-3, with D unresolved. The V gene's germline CDR1 is SGHVS and CDR2 FQNEAQ. Trimming removed 1 base at V and 3 bases at J, with 14 bases between. This CDR3 region has 16 residues. For the CDR3, the DNA is TGTGCCAGCAGCTTAGTCAGTGGTGAAACAACAGATACGCAGTATTTT. It specifies CASSLVSGETTDTQYF.

The chain is built from TRBV6-1 and TRBJ2-5; D is unresolved. The germline V gene has CDR1 MNHNS and CDR2 SASEGT. The CDR3 consists of 12 residues. Trimming took 3 bases from V and 5 from J, leaving 7 bases between them. CDR3 bases: TGTGCCAGCAGTGAGACTCGGGAGACCCAGTACTTC. It is translated as CASSETRETQYF.

V is TRBV7-3 and J is TRBJ2-1; D not certain. The V and J ends lost 2 bases and 0 bases respectively, with 11 bases between them. Germline CDR1 is SGHTA and CDR2 is FQGTGA. The CDR3 runs to 16 residues. The chain's CDR3 is CASSLLPANSYNEQFF. Here the CDR3 DNA reads TGTGCCAGCAGCTTACTTCCTGCGAACTCCTACAATGAGCAGTTCTTC. Drawing the rest from reference TRBV7-3 and TRBJ2-1, the complete variable domain is GAGVSQTPSNKVTEKGKYVELRCDPISGHTALYWYRQSLGQGPEFLIYFQGTGAADDSGLPNDRFFAVRPEGSVSTLKIQRTERGDSAVYLCASSLLPANSYNEQFFGPGTRLTVL.

This chain connects TRBV5-1 to TRBJ2-5; 7 bases match TRBD2. Germline trimming cut 4 bases from V and 2 bases from J; bases unmatched to any gene: 5. There are 14 residues in the CDR3. Germline V gene data show CDR1 as SGHRS and CDR2 as YFSETQ. CDR3 residues: CASSIGTTQETQYF. CDR3 DNA: TGCGCCAGCAGCATCGGGACTACTCAAGAGACCCAGTACTTC. Based on the CDR3 plus reference TRBV5-1 and TRBJ2-5, the full variable domain is KAGVTQTPRYLIKTRGQQVTLSCSPISGHRSVSWYQQTPGQGLQFLFEYFSETQRNKGNFPGRFSGRQFSNSRSEMNVSTLELGDSALYLCASSIGTTQETQYFGPGTRLLVL.

This rearrangement joins TRBV15 to TRBJ1-5; a weak D match, TRBD1 (6 bases). This CDR3 spans 17 amino acids. Germline V CDR1 and CDR2: LNHNV, YYDKDF (reference sequence). V was trimmed by 5 bases and J by 5 bases, leaving 22 bases between them. For the CDR3, the DNA is TGTGCCACCAGCGCTAGGACGCGGACAGCGAACCATCAGCCCCAGCATTTT. Translating it yields CATSARTRTANHQPQHF.

The V and J genes are TRBV20-1 and TRBJ2-7; 9 nucleotides agree with TRBD2. Germline V CDR1 and CDR2: DFQATT, SNEGSKA (reference sequence). V lost 3 bases and J lost 7; bases outside the gene matches: 10. The CDR3 spans 14 residues. In DNA, the CDR3 is TGCAGTGCTAGTAAGGCTAGCGGGATTTTTGAGCAGTACTTC. Amino acid sequence: CSASKASGIFEQYF.

V gene TRBV11-3 combines with J gene TRBJ2-3; D ambiguous. The CDR3 runs to 12 residues. V was trimmed by 3 bases and J by 6 bases, leaving 7 bases between them. Germline V gene lookup returns CDR1 SGHNT and CDR2 YENEEA. CDR3 region: CASSFTDDTQYF. DNA of the CDR3: TGTGCCAGCAGCTTTACAGACGATACGCAGTATTTT.

The gene calls are TRBV11-2 and TRBJ2-2; 13 bases line up with TRBD2. The CDR3 has 16 amino acids. Germline V gene sequence: CDR1 SGHAT, CDR2 FQNNGV. V lost 4 bases and J lost 6; bases outside the gene matches: 5. The CDR3 DNA sequence: TGTGCCAGCAGCTCCGGACTAGCGGGAGCGGCCGGGGAGCTGTTTTTT. Encoded protein: CASSSGLAGAAGELFF.

The V call is TRBV5-1, the J call TRBJ2-2, with a possible D match to TRBD1 (6 bases). Germline V gene data show CDR1 as SGHRS and CDR2 as YFSETQ. The V gene lost 0 bases and the J gene lost 4 bases, with 10 bases spanning the gap. The CDR3 totals 15 residues. This CDR3 reads CASSLAGRGTGELFF. The CDR3 DNA is TGCGCCAGCAGCTTGGCCGGCAGGGGCACCGGGGAGCTGTTTTTT.

The V gene is TRBV11-2, the J gene TRBJ2-1, with 12 bases matching TRBD2. Trimming at V came to 1 base and at J to 0 bases, leaving 4 bases not matched to a gene. The CDR3 length is 18 residues. Germline loops: CDR1 SGHAT, CDR2 FQNNGV. CDR3 loop: CASSLAASGGGSYNEQFF. DNA of the CDR3: TGTGCCAGCAGCTTAGCCGCTAGCGGGGGGGGCTCCTACAATGAGCAGTTCTTC.

V usage is TRBV14 and J usage is TRBJ1-5; D is unclear. The CDR3 is 17 amino acids. The V end lost 1 base, the J end lost 4 bases, and 17 bases lay between the germline ends. Germline CDR1 and CDR2: SGHDN and FVKESK. This chain's CDR3 is CASSQVRWILRNQPQHF. CDR3 DNA: TGTGCCAGCAGCCAAGTCAGGTGGATATTAAGAAATCAGCCCCAGCATTTT.

CDR3 nucleotides: TGCAGCGTTGCGGAGAGGGTAACTGGTGGCTACACCTTC. Its translation is CSVAERVTGGYTF. The chain has TRBV29-1 and TRBJ1-2; D not certain. V dropped 4 bases and J dropped 7 bases, with 16 bases sitting between them. Germline CDR1 and CDR2: SQVTM and ANQGSEA. CDR3 length equals 13 residues.

The gene calls are TRBV18 and TRBJ1-1; 11 bases fit TRBD1. Per the germline V gene, CDR1 is KGHSH and CDR2 is LQKENI. The V and J ends lost 4 bases and 3 bases, in that order; junction bases with no gene match: 4. CDR3 length: 15 residues. The CDR3 reads CASSLGQGAYTEAFF. CDR3 sequence (DNA): TGTGCCAGCTCACTAGGACAGGGGGCTTACACTGAAGCTTTCTTT.

The chain employs TRBV7-9 and TRBJ1-2; 7 bases line up with TRBD1. The V and J ends lost 11 bases and 1 base, in that order; junction bases with no gene match: 7. From germline, CDR1 is SEHNR and CDR2 FQNEAQ (reference sequence). The CDR3 length is 13 residues. The CDR3 loop is CASAGTDNYGYTF. In DNA, the CDR3 is TGTGCCTCCGCCGGGACAGATAACTATGGCTACACCTTC.

This clone has just one count. The rearrangement uses TRBV5-6 and TRBJ1-2; D call uncertain. This CDR3 has 14 amino acids. Per the germline V gene, CDR1 is SGHDT and CDR2 is YYEEEE. V lost 3 bases and J 8 bases, leaving 17 bases between the germline ends. The DNA of the CDR3 is TGTGCCAGCAGCTCGATCTTCCGGGAAGGAGGCTACACCTTC. This encodes CASSSIFREGGYTF. Full variable domain (rest looked up from reference TRBV5-6 and TRBJ1-2): DAGVTQSPTHLIKTRGQQVTLRCSPKSGHDTVSWYQQALGQGPQFIFQYYEEEERQRGNFPDRFSGHQFPNYSSELNVNALLLGDSALYLCASSSIFREGGYTFGSGTRLTVV.

The chain joins TRBV6-1 to TRBJ2-3, with 10 bases fitting TRBD1. There are 16 residues in the CDR3. Trimming removed 0 bases from V and 4 bases from J; junction bases left unmatched: 4. Germline CDR1 is MNHNS and CDR2 is SASEGT. The CDR3 bases are TGTGCCAGCAGTGAAGCGGTAGGACAGGGGGCAGATACGCAGTATTTT. It codes for CASSEAVGQGADTQYF.

This chain joins TRBV9 and TRBJ1-6; the D is unclear. The CDR3 sequence is 16 residues long. Germline assignment: CDR1 SGDLS and CDR2 YYNGEE. V dropped 0 bases and J dropped 0 bases, with 7 bases sitting between them. The CDR3 DNA reads TGTGCCAGCAGCGTAGGCCCGAGCTCCTATAATTCACCCCTCCACTTT. This encodes CASSVGPSSYNSPLHF.

The V gene is TRBV3-1 (or the pseudogene TRBV3-2), the J gene TRBJ1-3; D not resolved. The germline gives CDR1 LGHDT, CDR2 YNNKEL (reference sequence). The CDR3 covers 14 residues. Trimming left V 4 bases short and J 4 bases short, with 11 bases between. CDR3 loop: CASSPLEGGNTIYF. The CDR3 DNA reads TGTGCCAGCAGCCCTCTTGAGGGAGGAAACACCATATATTTT.

The rearrangement links TRBV10-3 to TRBJ2-1, with 10 bases that match TRBD2. Germline values: CDR1 ENHRY, CDR2 SYGVKD. This CDR3 spans 16 amino acids. Trimming took 2 bases from V and 10 from J; bases not matched to a gene: 11. The CDR3 DNA follows: TGTGCCATCAGTGAGAGTGAGCGGGGGGGATATCCGGAGCAGTTCTTC. This sequence encodes CAISESERGGYPEQFF.

CDR3 region: CASSLDGRVDTQYF. CDR3 in DNA: TGTGCCAGCAGCTTAGATGGTCGGGTAGATACGCAGTATTTT. This chain connects TRBV7-2 to TRBJ2-3; the D is unclear. Germline values: CDR1 SGHTA, CDR2 FQGNSA. The CDR3 contains 14 residues. V lost 1 base and J lost 5, with 10 bases in between.